This T cell receptor beta chain was recovered during a study of T-cell reconstitution after alpha-beta-depleted transplantation in children. Overall study results and limits: Where some patients showed high TCRbeta diversity at day 60, it came from recipient T cells and thymic progenitors that had survived. Several hundred expanded graft clones reportedly supplied alpha-beta T cells about two months after transplant.

Unique molecular identifiers were used to barcode this TCRbeta library. TCRdb processed the PCR reads anew with MiXCR; each CDR3 protein has one entry. The sample holds approximately 400,000 distinct CDR3 sequences, about 16% seen once. V was clipped by 1 base and J by 2 bases, with 13 bases between them. The CDR3 runs 16 residues. Per the germline V gene, CDR1 is SGHVS and CDR2 is FQNEAQ. This clonotype was picked up many times. Its target is not known. This sequence joins TRBV7-8 and TRBJ2-3; D not certain. This TCR was recovered from a boy in the first two years of life who had a stem cell transplant for Wiskott-Aldrich syndrome, so the T cells may come from the graft donor. The sample consisted of PBMCs, mostly from graft donor cells, taken 360 days after TCRalphabeta/CD19-depleted stem cell transplant. CDR3 sequence reads: CASSLGIGWNTDTQYF. In DNA, the CDR3 is TGTGCCAGCAGCTTAGGAATAGGTTGGAACACAGATACGCAGTATTTT.